What follows describes a single T cell receptor beta chain. Antigen: not known. This entry comes from a study of tumor and adjacent non-tumor tissue in lung cancer. A modified ARM-PCR protocol with three rounds of nested PCR amplified TCRbeta. MiXCR, run by TCRdb on the multiplex PCR reads, gives a single entry per CDR3 protein. The data show some 200,000 distinct CDR3 sequences, 71% seen once. RNA was extracted from bulk tissue without any cell sorting. Study-level points and caveats: Patients with more diverse tumor TCRs had worse survival.

The origin of this receptor is a man between 60 and 75 years old with non-small cell lung cancer. Sequencing was done on a sample of lung tumor tissue.

The CDR3 loop is CSALEGPQYF. In DNA form, the CDR3 reads TGCAGTGCTTTAGAAGGGCCCCAGTACTTC. This chain joins TRBV20-1 and TRBJ2-5; no definite D call. The CDR3 spans 10 residues. Germline V lookup: CDR1 DFQATT, CDR2 SNEGSKA (reference sequence). V was cut by 5 bases and J by 9 bases, with 10 bases left in between.